These 5 T cell receptor beta chains came from one sample sequenced in a study of blood T cell repertoires in COVID-19. Clones were read by immunoSEQ multiplex PCR, and TCRdb kept only the in-frame ones, dropping some. Of about 220,000 clones in the sample, 80% were seen once. Sequencing used peripheral blood. Source of these receptors: a human donor in a cohort sampled during active COVID-19.

This chain connects TRBV12-3 or TRBV12-4 to TRBJ2-7; D possibly corresponds to TRBD1 (5 bases). The CDR3 sequence is 13 residues long. Trimming pared 1 base from V and 12 bases from J, leaving 16 bases between. The CDR3, as DNA: TGTGCCAGCAGTTTAGATGGACACTCGGTCGGGTACTTC. This encodes CASSLDGHSVGYF.

This clone has just a few counts. V usage is TRBV7-2 and J usage is TRBJ2-3, with unresolved D. The CDR3 extends over 15 amino acids. The V gene's germline CDR1 is SGHTA and CDR2 FQGNSA. V was pared by 2 bases and J by 4 bases, with 13 bases between. The CDR3 protein is CASSLSPQRADTQYF. CDR3 bases: TGTGCCAGCAGCTTATCACCCCAACGGGCAGATACGCAGTATTTT.

The J gene is TRBJ1-5, the V gene TRBV4-1, with unresolved D. V lost 1 base, J lost 3 bases, and 4 bases lay in between. The germline V gene has CDR1 MGHRA and CDR2 YSYEKL. The CDR3 loop spans 13 amino acids. DNA for the CDR3: TGCGCCAGCAGCCAAGCCCACAATCAGCCCCAGCATTTT. Encoded protein: CASSQAHNQPQHF.

The chain links TRBV27 to TRBJ2-2; 12 positions agree with TRBD2. This CDR3 has 19 residues. CDR1 and CDR2 from the germline V gene are MNHEY and SMNVEV (reference sequence). V shed 5 bases, J shed 0 bases, and the junction held 10 bases outside the gene matches. CDR3 bases: TGTGCCAGCAGTCCACGTCGGACTAGCGGGACTACGAACACCGGGGAGCTGTTTTTT. Encoded protein: CASSPRRTSGTTNTGELFF.

This clone was observed once. The V gene is TRBV2, the J gene TRBJ1-5; D is unclear. Between the trimmed V and J ends, which lost 6 bases and 2 bases, there was a span of 11 bases. Germline CDR1 SNHLY, CDR2 FYNNEI. The CDR3 is made up of 14 amino acids. CDR3: CASSFEGGNQPQHF. The CDR3 nucleotides read TGTGCCAGCAGCTTCGAGGGCGGCAATCAGCCCCAGCATTTT.